The T cell receptor (beta chain) described here comes from a study of blood T cell repertoires in COVID-19. Study-wide background: The United States, Italy and Spain provided the acute and convalescent COVID-19 samples. PBMCs, B-cell-depleted T cells, or T cells provided the cDNA or gDNA that made up the material.

The authors' processing: Reference gene primer amplification in the assay estimated nucleated cell counts. The table came from immunoSEQ multiplex PCR; TCRdb's copy has only in-frame clones and leaves some out. The V and J calls and clone size were taken over from that table, and D and trimming were inferred from the DNA. The sample yields about 73,000 clones, around four fifths seen once. Germline V gene data show CDR1 as SGHAT and CDR2 as FQNNGV. The length of the CDR3 is 15 residues. The germline V and J ends were trimmed by 5 bases and 6 bases, with 17 bases remaining between them. The rearrangement uses TRBV11-2 and TRBJ2-1; the D gene is possibly TRBD1 (6 bases). What was sequenced was peripheral blood. The sequence was collected from an elderly man with active or convalescent COVID-19. The CDR3 nucleotides read TGTGCCAGCAGCCAATTACAGGGTTTTGGCAATGAGCAGTTCTTC. Its translation: CASSQLQGFGNEQFF.